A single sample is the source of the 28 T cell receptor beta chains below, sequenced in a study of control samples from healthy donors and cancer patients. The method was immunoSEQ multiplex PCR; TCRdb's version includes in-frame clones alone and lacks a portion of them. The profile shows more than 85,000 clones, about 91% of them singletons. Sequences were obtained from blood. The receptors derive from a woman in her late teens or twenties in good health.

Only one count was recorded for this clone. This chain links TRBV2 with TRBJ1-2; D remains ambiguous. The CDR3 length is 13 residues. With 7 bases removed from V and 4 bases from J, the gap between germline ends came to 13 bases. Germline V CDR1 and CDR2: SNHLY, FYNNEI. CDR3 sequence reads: CASKEGVGYGYTF. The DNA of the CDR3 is TGTGCCAGCAAAGAGGGAGTCGGCTATGGCTACACCTTC.

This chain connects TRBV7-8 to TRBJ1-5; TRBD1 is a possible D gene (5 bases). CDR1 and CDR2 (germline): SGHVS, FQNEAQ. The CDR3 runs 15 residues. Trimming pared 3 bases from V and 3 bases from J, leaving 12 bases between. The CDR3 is CASSFVGAINQPQHF. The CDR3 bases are TGTGCCAGCAGCTTTGTTGGGGCGATCAATCAGCCCCAGCATTTT.

Written as DNA, the CDR3 is TGTGCCAGTAGTTGGGGACAGGGGAATGGGGAGCCCCAGCATTTT. Its translation is CASSWGQGNGEPQHF. This chain links TRBV19 with TRBJ1-5, with TRBD1 identical over 10 bases. CDR1 is LNHDA and CDR2 is SQIVND in the germline V gene (reference sequence). This CDR3 has 15 amino acids. V shed 5 bases and J 8 bases; nucleotides not matched to a gene: 9.

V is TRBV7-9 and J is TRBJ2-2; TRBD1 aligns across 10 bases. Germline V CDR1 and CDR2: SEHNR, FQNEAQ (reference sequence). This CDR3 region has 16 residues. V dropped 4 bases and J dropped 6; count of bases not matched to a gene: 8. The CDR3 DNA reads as TGTGCCAGCAGCTCCGGGACAGGGGTTTTCGCCGGGGAGCTGTTTTTT. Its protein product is CASSSGTGVFAGELFF.

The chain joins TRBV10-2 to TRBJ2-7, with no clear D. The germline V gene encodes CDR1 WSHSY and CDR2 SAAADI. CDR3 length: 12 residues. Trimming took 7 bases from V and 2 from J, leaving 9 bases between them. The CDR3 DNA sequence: TGCGCCAGCAACCCCACACCCTACGAGCAGTACTTC. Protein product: CASNPTPYEQYF.

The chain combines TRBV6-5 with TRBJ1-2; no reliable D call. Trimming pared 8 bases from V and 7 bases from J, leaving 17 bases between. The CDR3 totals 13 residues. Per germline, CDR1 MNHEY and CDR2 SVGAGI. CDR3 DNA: TGTGCCAGCGGCCTGCTGGGCAGTCTTGGCTACACCTTC. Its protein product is CASGLLGSLGYTF.

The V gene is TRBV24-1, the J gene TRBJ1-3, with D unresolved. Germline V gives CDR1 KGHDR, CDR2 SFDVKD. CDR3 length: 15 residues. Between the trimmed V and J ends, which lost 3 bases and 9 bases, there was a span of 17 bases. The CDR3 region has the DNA TGTGCCACCAGTGATACGTCGTCTGCGAGGAGCACCATATATTTT. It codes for CATSDTSSARSTIYF.

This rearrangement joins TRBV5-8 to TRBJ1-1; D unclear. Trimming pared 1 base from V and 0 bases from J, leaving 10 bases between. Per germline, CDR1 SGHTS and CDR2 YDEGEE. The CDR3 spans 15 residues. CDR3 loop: CASSLLWSLNTEAFF. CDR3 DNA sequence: TGTGCCAGCAGCTTGCTCTGGTCATTGAACACTGAAGCTTTCTTT. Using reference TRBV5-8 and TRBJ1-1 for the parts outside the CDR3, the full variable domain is EAGVTQSPTHLIKTRGQQATLRCSPISGHTSVYWYQQALGLGLQFLLWYDEGEERNRGNFPPRFSGRQFPNYSSELNVNALELEDSALYLCASSLLWSLNTEAFFGQGTRLTVV.

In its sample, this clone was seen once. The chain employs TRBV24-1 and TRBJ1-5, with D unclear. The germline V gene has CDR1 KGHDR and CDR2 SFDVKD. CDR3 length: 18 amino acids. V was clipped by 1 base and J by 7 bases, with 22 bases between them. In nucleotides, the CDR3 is TGTGCCACCAGTGATTTCCGGGTCGGAGGACGGGCAAGGCAGCCCCAGCATTTT. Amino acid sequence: CATSDFRVGGRARQPQHF.

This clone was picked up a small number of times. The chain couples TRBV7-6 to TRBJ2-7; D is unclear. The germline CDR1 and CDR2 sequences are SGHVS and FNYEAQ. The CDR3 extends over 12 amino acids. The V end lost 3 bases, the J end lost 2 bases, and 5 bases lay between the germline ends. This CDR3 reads CASSFGTYEQYF. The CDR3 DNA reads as TGTGCCAGCAGCTTCGGCACCTACGAGCAGTACTTC.

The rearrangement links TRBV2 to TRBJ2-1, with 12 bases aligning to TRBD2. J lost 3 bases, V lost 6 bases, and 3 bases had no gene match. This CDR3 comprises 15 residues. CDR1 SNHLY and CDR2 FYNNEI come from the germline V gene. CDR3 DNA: TGTGCCAGCAGGCTGGGACTAGCGGGCTACAATGAGCAGTTCTTC. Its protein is CASRLGLAGYNEQFF. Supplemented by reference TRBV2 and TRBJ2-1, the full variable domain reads EPEVTQTPSHQVTQMGQEVILRCVPISNHLYFYWYRQILGQKVEFLVSFYNNEISEKSEIFDDQFSVERPDGSNFTLKIRSTKLEDSAMYFCASRLGLAGYNEQFFGPGTRLTVL.

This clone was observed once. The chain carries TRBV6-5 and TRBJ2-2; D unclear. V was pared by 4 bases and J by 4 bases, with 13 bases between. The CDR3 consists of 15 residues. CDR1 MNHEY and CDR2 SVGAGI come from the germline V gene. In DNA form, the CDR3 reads TGTGCCAGCAGTTTACTCGGCTACCTCACCGGGGAGCTGTTTTTT. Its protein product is CASSLLGYLTGELFF.

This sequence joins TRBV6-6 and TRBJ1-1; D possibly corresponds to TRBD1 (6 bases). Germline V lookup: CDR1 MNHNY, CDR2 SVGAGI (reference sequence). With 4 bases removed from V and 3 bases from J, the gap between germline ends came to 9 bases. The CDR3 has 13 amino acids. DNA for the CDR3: TGTGCCAGCAGTTCACAGGGCCACACTGAAGCTTTCTTT. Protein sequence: CASSSQGHTEAFF.

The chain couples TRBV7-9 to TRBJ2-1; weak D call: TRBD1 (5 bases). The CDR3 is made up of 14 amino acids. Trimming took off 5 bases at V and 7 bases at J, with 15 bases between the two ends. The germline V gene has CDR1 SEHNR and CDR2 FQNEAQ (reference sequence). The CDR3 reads CASSIRQFENEQFF. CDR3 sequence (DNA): TGTGCCAGCAGCATAAGACAGTTCGAGAATGAGCAGTTCTTC.

DNA of the CDR3: TGTGCCAGCAGTTTATTGGAAAACTATGGCTACACCTTC. Residues: CASSLLENYGYTF. This chain uses TRBV12-3 or TRBV12-4 with TRBJ1-2; D unclear. The CDR3 consists of 13 residues. The V end lost 2 bases, the J end lost 2 bases, and 6 bases lay between the germline ends.

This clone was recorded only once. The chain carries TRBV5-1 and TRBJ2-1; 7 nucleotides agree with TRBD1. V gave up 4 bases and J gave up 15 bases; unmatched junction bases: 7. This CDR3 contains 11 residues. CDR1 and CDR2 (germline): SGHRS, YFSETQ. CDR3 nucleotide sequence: TGCGCCAGCAGCCATACAGGGGCCCCGTTCTTC. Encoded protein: CASSHTGAPFF. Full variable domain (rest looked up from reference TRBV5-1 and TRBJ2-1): KAGVTQTPRYLIKTRGQQVTLSCSPISGHRSVSWYQQTPGQGLQFLFEYFSETQRNKGNFPGRFSGRQFSNSRSEMNVSTLELGDSALYLCASSHTGAPFFGPGTRLTVL.

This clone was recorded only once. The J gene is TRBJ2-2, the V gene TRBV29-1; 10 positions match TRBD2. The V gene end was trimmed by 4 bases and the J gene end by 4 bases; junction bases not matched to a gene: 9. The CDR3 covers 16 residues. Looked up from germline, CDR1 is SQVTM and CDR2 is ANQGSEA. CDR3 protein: CSVVVGLAGVTGELFF. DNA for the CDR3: TGCAGCGTTGTAGTTGGGCTAGCGGGAGTCACCGGGGAGCTGTTTTTT.

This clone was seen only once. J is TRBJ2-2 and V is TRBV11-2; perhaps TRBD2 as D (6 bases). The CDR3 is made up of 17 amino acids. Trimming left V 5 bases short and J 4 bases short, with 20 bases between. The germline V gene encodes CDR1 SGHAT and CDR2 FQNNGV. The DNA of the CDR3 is TGTGCCAGCAGCAGTCTCGTGGGTCTAGCGAGCACCGGGGAGCTGTTTTTT. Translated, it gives CASSSLVGLASTGELFF.

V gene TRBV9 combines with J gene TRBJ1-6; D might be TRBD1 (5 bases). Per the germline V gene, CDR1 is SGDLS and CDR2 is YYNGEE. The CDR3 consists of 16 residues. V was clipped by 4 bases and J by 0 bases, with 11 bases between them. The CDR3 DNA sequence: TGTGCCAGCAGCACAGAGGGGAGCTCCTATAATTCACCCCTCCACTTT. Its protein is CASSTEGSSYNSPLHF.

The CDR3: CASSLDVVVSRSYNEQFF. CDR3 nucleotides: TGCGCCAGCAGCTTGGATGTGGTAGTTTCCCGCTCCTACAATGAGCAGTTCTTC. This chain links TRBV5-1 with TRBJ2-1; D ambiguous. CDR1 SGHRS and CDR2 YFSETQ come from the germline V gene. There are 18 residues in the CDR3. Trimming removed 0 bases from V and 0 bases from J, with 16 bases in between. Combining the CDR3 with reference TRBV5-1 and TRBJ2-1 gives the whole variable domain KAGVTQTPRYLIKTRGQQVTLSCSPISGHRSVSWYQQTPGQGLQFLFEYFSETQRNKGNFPGRFSGRQFSNSRSEMNVSTLELGDSALYLCASSLDVVVSRSYNEQFFGPGTRLTVL.

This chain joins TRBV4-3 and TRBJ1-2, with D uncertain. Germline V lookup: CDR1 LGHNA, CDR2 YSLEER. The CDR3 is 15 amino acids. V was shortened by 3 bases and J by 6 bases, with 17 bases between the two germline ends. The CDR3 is CASSHNVRARDGYTF. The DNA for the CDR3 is TGCGCCAGCAGCCACAACGTTCGGGCCCGCGATGGCTACACCTTC.

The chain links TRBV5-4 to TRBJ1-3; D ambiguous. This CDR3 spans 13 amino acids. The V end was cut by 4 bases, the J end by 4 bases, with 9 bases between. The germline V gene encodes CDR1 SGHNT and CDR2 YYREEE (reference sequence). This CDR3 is CASSLQFGNTIYF. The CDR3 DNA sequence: TGTGCCAGCAGCCTACAATTCGGAAACACCATATATTTT. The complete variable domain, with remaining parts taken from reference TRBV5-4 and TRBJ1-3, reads ETGVTQSPTHLIKTRGQQVTLRCSSQSGHNTVSWYQQALGQGPQFIFQYYREEENGRGNFPPRFSGLQFPNYSSELNVNALELDDSALYLCASSLQFGNTIYFGEGSWLTVV.

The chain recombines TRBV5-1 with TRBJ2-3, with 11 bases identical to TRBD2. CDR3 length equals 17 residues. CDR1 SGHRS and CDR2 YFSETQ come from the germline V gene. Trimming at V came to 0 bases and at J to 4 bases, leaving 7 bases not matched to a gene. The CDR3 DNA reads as TGCGCCAGCAGCTTGGGGACTAGCGGGCCCAGCCCAGATACGCAGTATTTT. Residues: CASSLGTSGPSPDTQYF.

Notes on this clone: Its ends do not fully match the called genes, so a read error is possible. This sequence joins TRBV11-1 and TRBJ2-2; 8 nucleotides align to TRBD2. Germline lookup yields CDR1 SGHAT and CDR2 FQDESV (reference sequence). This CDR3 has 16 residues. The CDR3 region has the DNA TGCGCCAGCAGCTTATCCGGGGGGGCTTTTCCCGGGGAGCTGTTTTTT. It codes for CASSLSGGAFPGELFF.

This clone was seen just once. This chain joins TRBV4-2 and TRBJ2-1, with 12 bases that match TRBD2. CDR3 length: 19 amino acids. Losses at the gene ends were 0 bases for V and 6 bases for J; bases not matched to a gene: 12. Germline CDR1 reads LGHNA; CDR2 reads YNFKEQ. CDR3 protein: CASSQELAGGLGVSNEQFF. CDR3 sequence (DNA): TGTGCCAGCAGCCAAGAGCTAGCGGGGGGGCTCGGGGTTAGCAATGAGCAGTTCTTC.

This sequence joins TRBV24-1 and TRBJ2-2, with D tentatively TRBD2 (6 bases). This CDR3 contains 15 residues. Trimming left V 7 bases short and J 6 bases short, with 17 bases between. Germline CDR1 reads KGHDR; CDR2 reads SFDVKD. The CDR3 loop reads CATSETRALPGELFF. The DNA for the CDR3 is TGTGCCACCAGCGAGACTAGAGCGCTCCCCGGGGAGCTGTTTTTT.

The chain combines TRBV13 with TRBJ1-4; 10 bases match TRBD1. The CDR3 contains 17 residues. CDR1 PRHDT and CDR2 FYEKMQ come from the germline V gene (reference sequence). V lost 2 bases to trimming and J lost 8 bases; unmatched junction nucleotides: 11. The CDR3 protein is CASSLSPTGGREEKLFF. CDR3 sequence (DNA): TGTGCCAGCAGCTTATCCCCGACAGGGGGCAGAGAAGAAAAACTGTTTTTT. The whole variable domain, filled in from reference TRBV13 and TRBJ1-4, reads AAGVIQSPRHLIKEKRETATLKCYPIPRHDTVYWYQQGPGQDPQFLISFYEKMQSDKGSIPDRFSAQQFSDYHSELNMSSLELGDSALYFCASSLSPTGGREEKLFFGSGTQLSVL.

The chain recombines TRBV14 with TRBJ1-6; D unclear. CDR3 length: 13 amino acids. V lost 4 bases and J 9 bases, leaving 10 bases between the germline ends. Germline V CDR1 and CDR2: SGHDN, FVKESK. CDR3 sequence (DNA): TGTGCCAGCAGCCCAACGCTTAGTTCACCCCTCCACTTT. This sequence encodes CASSPTLSSPLHF.